These T cell receptor beta chains were read from a single sample in a study of PD-1 blockade in classical Hodgkin lymphoma. Here immunoSEQ multiplex PCR was the method, and the copy in TCRdb shows in-frame clones only, minus some. Among about 40,000 clones, around 80% were seen once, and the ten largest hold approximately 10%. The sample here was peripheral blood mononuclear cells (PBMCs), taken at baseline. The receptors were sampled from a human donor with classical Hodgkin lymphoma. CDR3s include the opening cysteine and the closing phenylalanine or tryptophan. The D gene is left open where the match is weak. A clone size is listed for some rows: how often the clone was seen (once, few, many), or a class if it is expanded.

TGTGCCAGCAGCGTGTACAGGGGCGAGCAGTACTTC CASSVYRGEQYF . TRBJ2-7 TRBV6-1 TRBD1
TGTGCCAGTAATTCCTTCAGGAACACTGAAGCTTTCTTT CASNSFRNTEAFF . TRBJ1-1 TRBV19 .
TGTGCCAGCAGCGTAGAAGGATCAGGGGAGCAGTACTTC CASSVEGSGEQYF once TRBJ2-7 TRBV9 .
TGTGCCAGCAGTTCCTTCTACGAGCAGTACTTC CASSSFYEQYF . TRBJ2-7 TRBV27 .
TGTGCCAGCGCCCAGGTCTCCTTACCCTACGAGCAGTACTTC CASAQVSLPYEQYF . TRBJ2-7 TRBV6-5 .
TGTGCCAGCAGCTTGTCCAGGGGATATGGCTACACCTTC CASSLSRGYGYTF . TRBJ1-2 TRBV5-5 .
TGTGCCAGCAGCGACGGGGTCCTAGCCGTTTACGAGCAGTACTTC CASSDGVLAVYEQYF once TRBJ2-7 TRBV6-1 .
TGTGCCAGCAGTTTAGTCGGTGGGCTCAGGGAGACCCAGTACTTC CASSLVGGLRETQYF . TRBJ2-5 TRBV28 .
TGTGCCAGCAGTTTACCCGGGTCCACAGATACGCAGTATTTT CASSLPGSTDTQYF . TRBJ2-3 TRBV28 .
TGCGCCAGCAGCTCTTATGCGAACACCGGGGAGCTGTTTTTT CASSSYANTGELFF . TRBJ2-2 TRBV5-1 .
TGTGCCAGCTCAACAGGGATTCAAGATACGCAGTATTTT CASSTGIQDTQYF . TRBJ2-3 TRBV18 .
TGTGCCAGCAGCTTAGAAACCTATGGCTACACCTTC CASSLETYGYTF . TRBJ1-2 TRBV7-9 .
TGTGCCAGCAGCCCACAGGGGGGGAATGAAAAACTGTTTTTT CASSPQGGNEKLFF few TRBJ1-4 TRBV5-4 TRBD1
TGTGCCGTGGCATCGGGAGAGACCCAGTACTTC CAVASGETQYF . TRBJ2-5 TRBV6-6 .
TGCGCCAGCAGCTTGGGGCAAACCCCGGTTACGTTCTTC CASSLGQTPVTFF . TRBJ2-1 TRBV5-1 .
TGTGCCAGCAGCTTGCCCGGGACAGCACTTTACGAGCAGTACTTC CASSLPGTALYEQYF . TRBJ2-7 TRBV7-9 TRBD1
TGTGCCAGCTTAACGACAGTCTCCTACAATGAGCAGTTCTTC CASLTTVSYNEQFF . TRBJ2-1 TRBV7-9 .
TGCGCCAGCAATCCCGCCGGGGCGGACTACAATGAGCAGTTCTTC CASNPAGADYNEQFF . TRBJ2-1 TRBV23-1 .
TGTGCCAGCAGCTCGACCCGTTACGAGCAGTACTTC CASSSTRYEQYF once TRBJ2-7 TRBV6-6 .
TGTGCCAGCAGCGAGGGGACTAGCGGCACAGATACGCAGTATTTT CASSEGTSGTDTQYF . TRBJ2-3 TRBV9 TRBD2
TGTGCCAGCAGCTTAGGGGCCGGGACAGGATACGAGCAGTACTTC CASSLGAGTGYEQYF . TRBJ2-7 TRBV11-2 TRBD1
TGCGCCAGCAGCGATGGGACTAGCGGGAGGACCGGGGAGCTGTTTTTT CASSDGTSGRTGELFF few TRBJ2-2 TRBV10-2 TRBD2
TGCGCCAGCAGCCAATTCCCCGCCGGAGGGGGAGGGGACTACAATGAGCAGTTCTTC CASSQFPAGGGGDYNEQFF . TRBJ2-1 TRBV4-3 .
TGTGCCAGAAGCTTAGCCAGGACAGAGAATGAAAAACTGTTTTTT CARSLARTENEKLFF . TRBJ1-4 TRBV7-5 .
TGTGCCAGCAGTTATGGGGGTAGGTCTGAAGCTTTCTTT CASSYGGRSEAFF few TRBJ1-1 TRBV6-9 .
TGTGCCAGCAGTCAGGGGAATGAGCAGTTCTTC CASSQGNEQFF . TRBJ2-1 TRBV6-6 .
TGCAGCGGCAGGGCTCGAGCTAATGAAAAACTGTTTTTT CSGRARANEKLFF . TRBJ1-4 TRBV29-1 .
TGTGCCAGCAGTTTAGGTGAAGAGACCCAGTACTTC CASSLGEETQYF . TRBJ2-5 TRBV28 .
TGTGCCAGCAGTTTGGACGCGGCACCGGCCGAGCAGTACTTC CASSLDAAPAEQYF few TRBJ2-7 TRBV28 .
TGTGCCAGCAGTTCAGATATACAGGGAGGTCCCGGGGAGCTGTTTTTT CASSSDIQGGPGELFF . TRBJ2-2 TRBV27 .
TGTGCCAGCAGTGATAGAGGCAGGGAGAATCCCTACGAGCAGTACTTC CASSDRGRENPYEQYF . TRBJ2-7 TRBV2 .
TGTGCCAGCAGGGCGACAGGGGAAATCACAGATACGCAGTATTTT CASRATGEITDTQYF . TRBJ2-3 TRBV28 TRBD1
TGTGCCAGCACGACAGTCCTAGGGGCCCAGTACTTC CASTTVLGAQYF . TRBJ2-5 TRBV25-1 .
TGTGCCAGCCGCCTCGCCGGGTGGGATCAGCCCCAGCATTTT CASRLAGWDQPQHF few TRBJ1-5 TRBV27 .
TGTGCCATCAAGAGCGGGGAGACTGAAGCTTTCTTT CAIKSGETEAFF . TRBJ1-1 TRBV10-3 .
TGTGCCAGCAGCTTTGGACAGGGGGCAGGAAACACCATATATTTT CASSFGQGAGNTIYF . TRBJ1-3 TRBV7-6 TRBD1
TGCGCCAGCAGCCAGGCCCGGGACCCCACCAATGAGCAGTTCTTC CASSQARDPTNEQFF . TRBJ2-1 TRBV4-3 .
TGTGCCAGCAGCTTGTCAGGAATGAGTGAAAAACTGTTTTTT CASSLSGMSEKLFF . TRBJ1-4 TRBV5-6 .
TGCGCCAGCAGCTGGGGACTAGCGGGATGGGGAGGCGATGAGCAGTTCTTC CASSWGLAGWGGDEQFF . TRBJ2-1 TRBV5-1 TRBD2
TGTGCCAGCACCGCAGGGCCGGGTTATGGCTACACCTTC CASTAGPGYGYTF few TRBJ1-2 TRBV6-4 .